This T cell receptor (beta chain) was documented in a study of Tregs in tolerant kidney transplant recipients. Study-wide results and caveats: Expanding Tregs on activated donor B cells appeared to best identify donor-specific TCRbeta clones.

About this clone itself: The antigen remains unidentified.

The data were produced by immunoSEQ multiplex PCR, yet TCRdb's version contains in-frame clones alone and is incomplete. The table records approximately 66,000 clones, 70% to 90% of them present only once. Thawed PBMCs were FACS-sorted into unstimulated CD4+CD25+CD127- regulatory T cells, CD4+CD25- non-regulatory cells, CD4 and CD8 cells. V lost 6 bases, J lost 1 base, and 9 bases lay in between. The germline CDR1 and CDR2 sequences are SNHLY and FYNNEI. The CDR3 extends over 13 amino acids. The sequence was collected from a human donor who received a combined kidney and bone marrow transplant. Sequences were derived from Tregs from blood, sampled before the transplant. The rearrangement uses TRBV2 and TRBJ1-1; the D is unclear. CDR3 sequence (DNA): TGTGCCAGCAGGGAGCGGGGGAACACTGAAGCTTTCTTT. Residues: CASRERGNTEAFF.